This T cell receptor (beta chain) was identified in a study of neurological immune-mediated disorders. Findings and caveats of the study: HTLV-1-associated myelopathy had the most TCR clonal expansion, and multiple sclerosis had the least, less than healthy controls.

The unsorted libraries were produced from 2 million PBMCs held at -80 C. In this sample, this clonotype turned up many times. Its antigen is unidentified. The cDNA came from 5'RACE, which used 10-nucleotide random UMIs. MiXCR, applied by TCRdb to the 5' RACE reads, yields one record per CDR3 protein. The sample holds under 45,000 distinct CDR3 sequences, around 2.5% seen once. The sequence came from a man between 45 and 60 years old with multiple sclerosis. The sample comprised PBMCs.

CDR3 region: CASASGRSSYNEQFF. CDR3 bases: TGTGCCAGCGCCTCGGGCAGAAGCTCCTACAATGAGCAGTTCTTC. The chain recombines TRBV6-5 with TRBJ2-1; no firm D call. Germline V gene sequence: CDR1 MNHEY, CDR2 SVGAGI. Trimming took off 8 bases at V and 0 bases at J, with 14 bases between the two ends. The CDR3 consists of 15 residues.